This TCR beta chain was sequenced during a study of blood T cell repertoires in COVID-19 (dated by TCRdb to 2019 to 2021). General notes on the study: The collaborator samples originated in the United States, Italy and Spain and spanned the acute and convalescent phases of COVID-19. The material from the prospective study consisted of cDNA or gDNA derived from T cells, B-cell-depleted T cells, or PBMCs. The dataset comprised deeply sampled blood TCRbeta repertoires from subjects exposed to, actively infected with, or recovered from COVID-19. The repertoires were made available in a free public database intended to serve as a resource for research on the immune response to SARS-CoV-2. The samples were drawn from the first 160 participants of the ongoing ImmuneRACE study and from over 950 subjects provided by 6 global collaborators. A de-identified subject ID, COVID-19 status, age in years and sex were almost always included in the sample metadata. Where HLA class I and class II types were available, the types were taken from metadata supplied by the sample provider, not from assay-based typing. Overall study results and their limits: How much clinical and demographic metadata was included differed by source and by participant, and the metadata was provided uncurated.

This clone is a singleton in its sample. Its cognate antigen has yet to be identified. No per-base quality is available; no much larger clone lies one base away. Spanning cysteine to phenylalanine, the CDR3 consists of 15 amino acids. The retained sequence is limited to the CDR3, 45 bases, with the frame set at the first base. Compared with germline, V lacks 4 bases and J lacks 7 bases; bases without a gene match: 9. The germline V gene (reference sequence) supplies CDR1 MNHEY and CDR2 SMNVEV. TCRbeta CDR3 regions were amplified from genomic DNA using the immunoSEQ Assay, a bias-controlled multiplex PCR. The original methods were these. Within the assay, amplification of reference gene primers was used to estimate how many nucleated cells each sample contained. To quantify the absolute abundance of each unique TCRbeta CDR3 rearrangement, sequence reads were collapsed and filtered. For each sample, productive Simpson clonality was calculated as the square root of Simpson's diversity index over productive rearrangements. TCRdb's version of the immuneACCESS table is confined to in-frame rearrangements and falls short of the full clone set. An unresolved V gene accounts for under half of the shortfall where checked; the remainder is of unknown origin. That table furnishes V, J and clone size, whereas the DNA furnished D and trimming. This sample gives approximately 160,000 clones in total; roughly 84% of them show up just once. The ten largest clonotypes hold 13% to 15% of the sample.

Whole blood was collected in K2EDTA tubes by collaborating institutions according to the institutions' own protocols. For TCRbeta analysis, collaborators shipped samples as frozen whole blood, isolated PBMCs, or DNA extracted from either of those sample types. Material: peripheral blood. This receptor was obtained from a man between 18 and 29 years old with active or convalescent COVID-19. The rearranged chain carries TRBV27 and TRBJ1-5, with TRBD1 matching 8 junction bases. CDR3 region: CASSSFPGGSQPQHF. The DNA sequence reads TGTGCCAGCAGTTCGTTTCCAGGGGGCAGCCAGCCCCAGCATTTT.